A selection of T cell receptor beta chains follows, all from one sample in a study of T cell responses to AZD1222 COVID-19 vaccine. Generated by immunoSEQ multiplex PCR, the TCRdb table keeps only in-frame clones and is missing some. In the table there are roughly 180,000 clones, 94% of which are singletons. The specimen was peripheral blood, collected on day 0 of AZD1222 vaccination. The receptors here all came from an adult in good health. The conserved cysteine and the conserved F or W are not part of the CDR3 here. The size of a clone is reported for some rows only, either as once, few or many, or as a class for expanded clones.

j_call: TRBJ2-5; clone_size: .; v_call: TRBV18; cdr3_aa: ASSPPGLAGQETQY
j_call: TRBJ2-2; clone_size: .; v_call: TRBV27; cdr3_aa: ASSGLAGRTGELF
j_call: TRBJ2-7; clone_size: .; v_call: TRBV5-1; cdr3_aa: ASSSDGYEQY
j_call: TRBJ1-2; clone_size: .; v_call: TRBV5-1; cdr3_aa: ASSPGQGGAYGYT
j_call: TRBJ2-1; clone_size: .; v_call: TRBV20-1; cdr3_aa: SATLAEQF
j_call: TRBJ2-7; clone_size: .; v_call: TRBV7-9; cdr3_aa: ASSPPYSGLSYEQY
j_call: TRBJ1-3; clone_size: .; v_call: TRBV29-1; cdr3_aa: SVGGTLSGNTIY
j_call: TRBJ1-4; clone_size: .; v_call: TRBV18; cdr3_aa: ASSLGTLRGEKLF
j_call: TRBJ2-1; clone_size: .; v_call: TRBV5-1; cdr3_aa: ASSLQGGSYNEQF
j_call: TRBJ1-4; clone_size: .; v_call: TRBV28; cdr3_aa: ASSPTGDEKLF
j_call: TRBJ1-1; clone_size: .; v_call: TRBV27; cdr3_aa: ASSLTLSGRVDTEAF
j_call: TRBJ1-1; clone_size: .; v_call: TRBV3-1/TRBV3-2; cdr3_aa: ASSQGFSPNTEAF
j_call: TRBJ1-1; clone_size: .; v_call: TRBV6-5; cdr3_aa: ASSYGGRGRTEAF
j_call: TRBJ1-1; clone_size: once; v_call: TRBV6-5; cdr3_aa: ASSYGGATEAF
j_call: TRBJ1-4; clone_size: .; v_call: TRBV27; cdr3_aa: ASSSTGTWKLF